These 31 T cell receptor beta chains were all obtained from the same sample, sequenced in a study of blood T cell repertoires in COVID-19. Clones were read by immunoSEQ multiplex PCR, and TCRdb kept only the in-frame ones, dropping some. The data contain 150,000 or so clones, 70% to 90% of them singletons. Material: peripheral blood. These receptors were obtained from a woman aged 60-75 years with acute or convalescent COVID-19.

On this clone: An end of the junction does not agree with germline; a read error may underlie this. The chain links TRBV10-3 to TRBJ1-2; D gene ambiguous. CDR3 length: 11 amino acids. Germline CDR1 is ENHRY and CDR2 is SYGVKD. CDR3 nucleotides: TGTGCCATCAGTGAGTCCGATGGGGAGTACTTC. This gives the protein CAISESDGEYF.

The genes are TRBV3-1 (or the pseudogene TRBV3-2) and TRBJ1-1; 8 bases are shared with TRBD1. This CDR3 is 18 amino acids long. Germline lookup yields CDR1 LGHDT and CDR2 YNNKEL (reference sequence). Trimming cost V 0 bases and J 1 base; bases outside gene matches: 10. The CDR3: CASSQDSGGVLGNTEAFF. The CDR3 DNA follows: TGTGCCAGCAGCCAAGATTCAGGGGGCGTCCTCGGGAACACTGAAGCTTTCTTT.

The chain combines TRBV27 with TRBJ1-2; D is unclear. This CDR3 region has 14 residues. Germline CDR1 reads MNHEY; CDR2 reads SMNVEV (reference sequence). V was trimmed by 3 bases and J by 2 bases, leaving 10 bases between them. CDR3 in DNA: TGTGCCAGCAGTTTCGATAGCCTAAACTATGGCTACACCTTC. The encoded protein is CASSFDSLNYGYTF.

Notes on this clone: Sequence at one end of the junction differs from germline and may be a read error. This chain joins TRBV7-7 and TRBJ2-2; 9 bases agree with TRBD1. CDR1 SSHAT and CDR2 FNYEAQ come from the germline V gene (reference sequence). The CDR3 is 18 amino acids. Written as DNA, the CDR3 is TGTGCTAGCAGCTTAAACCCTCCCGTGACAGGGGGAACCGGGGAGCTGTTTTTT. This encodes CASSLNPPVTGGTGELFF.

V gene TRBV10-3 combines with J gene TRBJ2-1; a weak D match, TRBD1 (6 bases). V lost 7 bases and J 0 bases, leaving 13 bases between the germline ends. There are 15 residues in the CDR3. Germline V gene data show CDR1 as ENHRY and CDR2 as SYGVKD. The chain's CDR3 is CAITRQESSYNEQFF. The CDR3 DNA reads TGTGCCATCACCCGACAGGAGAGCTCCTACAATGAGCAGTTCTTC.

The rearrangement links TRBV28 to TRBJ1-2; TRBD1 might be the D (6 bases). CDR3 length equals 14 residues. V was cut by 6 bases and J by 5 bases, with 16 bases left in between. Germline V gene sequence: CDR1 MDHEN, CDR2 SYDVKM. The CDR3 here is CASRPHTGSYGYTF. CDR3 in DNA: TGTGCCAGCAGACCCCATACAGGGTCGTATGGCTACACCTTC.

The gene calls are TRBV18 and TRBJ1-1, with D unclear. The CDR3 totals 12 residues. Trimming stripped 0 bases from V and 7 bases from J, with 6 bases between. CDR1 and CDR2 (germline): KGHSH, LQKENI. CDR3 DNA sequence: TGTGCCAGCTCACCACCGTCAGGTGAAGCTTTCTTT. Translation: CASSPPSGEAFF.

The chain is built from TRBV5-1 and TRBJ1-2; unclear D gene. Germline CDR1 reads SGHRS; CDR2 reads YFSETQ. V lost 0 bases, J lost 4 bases, and 13 bases lay in between. The CDR3 is 15 amino acids. The CDR3: CASSLAATAAYGYTF. DNA for the CDR3: TGCGCCAGCAGCTTGGCAGCGACGGCGGCCTATGGCTACACCTTC.

This clone was seen only once. The rearrangement uses TRBV11-3 and TRBJ2-1; 9 bases line up with TRBD2. The trim removed 3 bases at V and 2 bases at J, leaving 2 bases unmatched. Germline V gene lookup returns CDR1 SGHNT and CDR2 YENEEA. The CDR3 is made up of 15 amino acids. This CDR3 reads CASSLAGGTYNEQFF. The CDR3 bases are TGTGCCAGCAGCTTGGCGGGGGGGACCTACAATGAGCAGTTCTTC.

The rearrangement uses TRBV4-2 and TRBJ1-1; D is unresolved. The CDR3 covers 13 residues. CDR1 and CDR2 from the germline V gene are LGHNA and YNFKEQ. V was pared by 2 bases and J by 7 bases, with 11 bases between. The CDR3: CASSQIWQDEAFF. The DNA for the CDR3 is TGTGCCAGCAGCCAAATCTGGCAGGATGAAGCTTTCTTT.

This clone was seen a few times. This rearrangement joins TRBV2 to TRBJ1-3; D is unresolved. CDR1 and CDR2 (germline): SNHLY, FYNNEI. V lost 10 bases and J 0 bases, leaving 13 bases between the germline ends. This CDR3 is 14 amino acids long. The CDR3 region is CATKEQSSGNTIYF. In DNA form, the CDR3 reads TGTGCCACCAAGGAACAGTCCTCTGGAAACACCATATATTTT.

This clone was counted a few times. CDR3 nucleotide sequence: TGTGCCAGCAGCTTGTCTCTCCCCCTAAATTCACCCCTCCACTTT. Protein: CASSLSLPLNSPLHF. This sequence joins TRBV5-8 and TRBJ1-6, with D uncertain. Germline values: CDR1 SGHTS, CDR2 YDEGEE. The CDR3 is made up of 15 amino acids. V was trimmed by 1 base and J by 7 bases, leaving 12 bases between them.

The genes are TRBV28 and TRBJ1-5; the D is unclear. Per germline, CDR1 MDHEN and CDR2 SYDVKM. V dropped 4 bases and J dropped 0 bases, with 16 bases sitting between them. This CDR3 spans 17 amino acids. CDR3 residues: CASSSNLQLYSNQPQHF. CDR3 bases: TGTGCCAGCAGTTCCAACCTACAGCTTTATAGCAATCAGCCCCAGCATTTT. The variable domain in full, with the rest retrieved from reference TRBV28 and TRBJ1-5, is DVKVTQSSRYLVKRTGEKVFLECVQDMDHENMFWYRQDPGLGLRLIYFSYDVKMKEKGDIPEGYSVSREKKERFSLILESASTNQTSMYLCASSSNLQLYSNQPQHFGDGTRLSIL.

The chain employs TRBV6-5 and TRBJ2-7; no reliable D call. This CDR3 spans 13 amino acids. Deletions cut 7 bases from V and 3 bases from J, with 13 bases between. Germline loops: CDR1 MNHEY, CDR2 SVGAGI. The DNA of the CDR3 is TGTGCCAGCATGGCAACCAATAACTACGAGCAGTACTTC. This codes for CASMATNNYEQYF.

Concerning this clone: An end of the junction differs from the germline gene, which may be a read error. The rearrangement links TRBV28 to TRBJ2-1; 7 nucleotides align to TRBD2. In germline, CDR1 is MDHEN, CDR2 SYDVKM. This CDR3 has 18 residues. The CDR3 spells CASTKHGASGTAGNGQFF. CDR3 nucleotide sequence: TGTGCCAGCACCAAACACGGGGCTAGCGGCACCGCGGGGAATGGGCAGTTCTTC.

This clone was seen more than once but under ten times. The V gene is TRBV5-4, the J gene TRBJ1-2; D is uncertain. This CDR3 is built from 12 residues. Germline V lookup: CDR1 SGHNT, CDR2 YYREEE (reference sequence). Deletions cut 4 bases from V and 8 bases from J, with 12 bases between. The CDR3 sequence: CASSPNSGGYTF. The CDR3 nucleotides read TGTGCCAGCAGCCCTAATTCGGGAGGCTACACCTTC.

V and J are TRBV25-1 and TRBJ1-2, with a weak D call TRBD1 (5 bases). This CDR3 is 12 amino acids long. V was shortened by 1 base and J by 8 bases, with 8 bases between the two germline ends. CDR1 and CDR2 (germline): MGHDK, SYGVNS. CDR3 DNA: TGTGCCAGCAGTGAATGGGGGGACGGCTACACCTTC. Its protein product is CASSEWGDGYTF.

V and J are TRBV5-4 and TRBJ2-1, with a weak D call TRBD1 (5 bases). Trimming stripped 5 bases from V and 5 bases from J, with 14 bases between. CDR3 size: 14 residues. Germline CDR1 SGHNT, CDR2 YYREEE (reference sequence). CDR3 residues: CASSNGRANNEQFF. The CDR3 bases are TGTGCCAGCAGTAATGGCAGGGCGAACAATGAGCAGTTCTTC.

J is TRBJ1-4 and V is TRBV2, with 9 positions matching TRBD1. The germline V gene encodes CDR1 SNHLY and CDR2 FYNNEI. J gave up 5 bases and V 11 bases, and 3 bases lay outside the gene matches. The CDR3 has 12 amino acids. This CDR3 is CAGGQGNEKLFF. DNA of the CDR3: TGTGCCGGGGGACAGGGCAATGAAAAACTGTTTTTT. The entire variable domain, with the rest obtained from reference TRBV2 and TRBJ1-4, is as follows: EPEVTQTPSHQVTQMGQEVILRCVPISNHLYFYWYRQILGQKVEFLVSFYNNEISEKSEIFDDQFSVERPDGSNFTLKIRSTKLEDSAMYFCAGGQGNEKLFFGSGTQLSVL.

This clone appeared once. The CDR3 loop reads CASSVKGGASSGNTIYF. The CDR3 DNA is TGTGCCAGCAGCGTAAAAGGAGGGGCCTCCTCTGGAAACACCATATATTTT. V and J are TRBV3-1 (or the pseudogene TRBV3-2) and TRBJ1-3; D perhaps matches TRBD1 (5 bases). Trimming shortened V by 5 bases and J by 0 bases, and 17 bases separated the two germline ends. This CDR3 has 17 amino acids. Germline assignment: CDR1 LGHDT and CDR2 YNNKEL (reference sequence).

V and J are TRBV19 and TRBJ1-5; maybe TRBD1 (6 bases). V lost 3 bases and J lost 5, with 14 bases in between. Germline-derived CDR1 and CDR2 are LNHDA and SQIVND (reference sequence). The CDR3 runs 15 residues. CDR3 in amino acids: CASSISQGWYQPQHF. In DNA, the CDR3 is TGTGCCAGTAGTATTTCGCAGGGGTGGTATCAGCCCCAGCATTTT.

This clone has just one count. The rearrangement joins TRBV7-2 to TRBJ1-4, with no clear D. This CDR3 has 15 amino acids. V lost 1 base, J lost 1 base, and 7 bases lay in between. Germline V CDR1 and CDR2: SGHTA, FQGNSA. The CDR3, as DNA: TGTGCCAGCAGCTTAGGGCTTATAACTAATGAAAAACTGTTTTTT. It yields the protein CASSLGLITNEKLFF. The full variable domain, rest sourced from reference TRBV7-2 and TRBJ1-4, is GAGVSQSPSNKVTEKGKDVELRCDPISGHTALYWYRQSLGQGLEFLIYFQGNSAPDKSGLPSDRFSAERTGGSVSTLTIQRTQQEDSAVYLCASSLGLITNEKLFFGSGTQLSVL.

The chain combines TRBV27 with TRBJ2-7; 8 bases map to TRBD1. The length of the CDR3 is 17 residues. The V segment lost 5 bases and the J segment 3 bases; nucleotides outside the gene matches: 15. Germline V CDR1 and CDR2: MNHEY, SMNVEV (reference sequence). The CDR3 bases are TGTGCCAGCAGTAAAACGATGGTCGGGACAGGTTTCTACGAGCAGTACTTC. As protein: CASSKTMVGTGFYEQYF.

A single count supports this clone. Other DNA sequences in the sample encode the same CDR3. CDR3 DNA: TGTGCCAGCAGCTTGAACGGGGGAAGGCTGGATACGCAGTATTTT. This encodes CASSLNGGRLDTQYF. The rearrangement joins TRBV5-8 to TRBJ2-3; TRBD2 might be the D (6 bases). V lost 1 base to trimming and J lost 6 bases, with 15 bases between them. This CDR3 region has 15 residues. CDR1 is SGHTS and CDR2 is YDEGEE in the germline V gene.

The chain uses TRBV5-1 and TRBJ2-5, with TRBD1 identical over 9 bases. In germline, CDR1 is SGHRS, CDR2 YFSETQ. The ends lost 4 bases at V and 5 bases at J; junction bases unmatched: 6. CDR3 length equals 14 residues. CDR3 DNA sequence: TGCGCCAGCAGCATCGGACAGGGGTGGGAGACCCAGTACTTC. Its translation: CASSIGQGWETQYF. Full variable domain (remainder filled in from reference TRBV5-1 and TRBJ2-5): KAGVTQTPRYLIKTRGQQVTLSCSPISGHRSVSWYQQTPGQGLQFLFEYFSETQRNKGNFPGRFSGRQFSNSRSEMNVSTLELGDSALYLCASSIGQGWETQYFGPGTRLLVL.

The chain's CDR3 is CASSIPPSSLFF. The DNA of the CDR3 is TGTGCCAGTAGTATCCCCCCGTCCTCGCTGTTTTTT. The chain uses TRBV19 and TRBJ2-2, with D unresolved. Trimming stripped 3 bases from V and 13 bases from J, with 12 bases between. The CDR3 length is 12 residues. Germline V CDR1 and CDR2: LNHDA, SQIVND (reference sequence).

The rearrangement links TRBV24-1 to TRBJ2-1; 7 nucleotides agree with TRBD1. V shed 4 bases and J 4 bases; nucleotides not matched to a gene: 12. CDR3 length: 17 residues. Germline V CDR1 and CDR2: KGHDR, SFDVKD. The CDR3 here is CATSDPSRGWLYNEQFF. The CDR3 coding sequence is TGTGCCACCAGTGACCCATCCAGGGGGTGGCTATACAATGAGCAGTTCTTC.

The chain couples TRBV7-3 to TRBJ1-6, with TRBD1 as a possible D gene (5 bases). This CDR3 region has 15 residues. In germline, CDR1 is SGHTA, CDR2 FQGTGA. The germline V and J ends were trimmed by 1 base and 7 bases, with 11 bases remaining between them. The CDR3 here is CASSLNLGGNSPLHF. DNA of the CDR3: TGTGCCAGCAGCTTAAACCTGGGGGGGAATTCACCCCTCCACTTT.

V gene TRBV19 combines with J gene TRBJ1-1, with 7 bases lining up with TRBD1. The germline V gene has CDR1 LNHDA and CDR2 SQIVND (reference sequence). This CDR3 has 14 amino acids. The junction had 4 bases not matched to a gene; V was cut back by 5 bases and J by 1 base. The CDR3 reads CASSPGQANTEAFF. CDR3 bases: TGTGCCAGTAGTCCCGGACAGGCGAACACTGAAGCTTTCTTT.

The chain is built from TRBV19 and TRBJ1-1, with 9 bases fitting TRBD1. There are 18 residues in the CDR3. With 2 bases clipped from V and 0 bases from J, the junction kept 10 bases outside the gene matches. Germline V gives CDR1 LNHDA, CDR2 SQIVND (reference sequence). In DNA, the CDR3 is TGTGCCAGTAGTATATCGGGACAGGGTAGGTTCATGAACACTGAAGCTTTCTTT. The encoded protein is CASSISGQGRFMNTEAFF.

This rearrangement joins TRBV9 to TRBJ2-5, with 12 bases fitting TRBD2. With V trimmed by 0 bases and J by 5 bases, 11 bases remained unmatched. This CDR3 is built from 18 residues. Germline V gene data show CDR1 as SGDLS and CDR2 as YYNGEE. CDR3 sequence (DNA): TGTGCCAGCAGCGTAGGCGCTAGCGGGGGGGCCAGCGGGGAGACCCAGTACTTC. Its protein product is CASSVGASGGASGETQYF.